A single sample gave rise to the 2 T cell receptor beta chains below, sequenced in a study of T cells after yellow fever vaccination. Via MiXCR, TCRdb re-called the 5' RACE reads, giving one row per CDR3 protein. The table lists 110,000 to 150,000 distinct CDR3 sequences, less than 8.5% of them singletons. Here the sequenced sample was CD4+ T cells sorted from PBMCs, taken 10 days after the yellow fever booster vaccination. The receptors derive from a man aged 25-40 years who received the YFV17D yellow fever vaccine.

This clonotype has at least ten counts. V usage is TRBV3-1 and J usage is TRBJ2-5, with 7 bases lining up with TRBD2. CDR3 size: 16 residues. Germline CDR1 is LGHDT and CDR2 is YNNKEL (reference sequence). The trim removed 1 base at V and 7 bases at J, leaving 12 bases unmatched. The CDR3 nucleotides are TGTGCCAGCAGCCAAGGCGACCCTAGCGGTTTGGGGACCCAGTACTTC. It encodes CASSQGDPSGLGTQYF.

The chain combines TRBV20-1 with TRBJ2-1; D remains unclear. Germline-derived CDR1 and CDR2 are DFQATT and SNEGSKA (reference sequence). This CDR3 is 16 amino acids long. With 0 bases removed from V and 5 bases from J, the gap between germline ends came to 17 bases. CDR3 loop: CSARDRGPSPHNEQFF. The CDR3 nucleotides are TGCAGTGCTAGAGATCGTGGCCCCTCCCCCCACAATGAGCAGTTCTTC.